What follows are 3 T cell receptor beta chains derived from one specimen sequenced in a study of Graves' ophthalmopathy and Graves' hyperthyroidism. The authors amplified TCR beta CDR3 regions from RNA transcripts. Scientists carried out first-round RT-PCR using HTBI primers and then a second-round multiplex PCR. TCRdb re-derived calls from the multiplex PCR reads in MiXCR, one entry per CDR3 protein. The sample lists under 350,000 distinct CDR3 sequences, roughly 15% occurring once. The sample comprised peripheral blood. Receptor source: an adult man with Graves' ophthalmopathy.

V and J are TRBV10-3 and TRBJ2-5, with TRBD1 matching over 7 bases. J lost 2 bases, V lost 5 bases, and 2 bases had no gene match. The germline gives CDR1 ENHRY, CDR2 SYGVKD. The CDR3 length is 13 residues. The CDR3 loop is CAISIQGQETQYF. Here the CDR3 DNA reads TGTGCCATCAGTATACAGGGGCAAGAGACCCAGTACTTC.

This clonotype was seen many times. DNA of the CDR3: TGTGCCAGCAGTTACTCAGTTACTACACCCTTCTACGAGCAGTACTTC. It translates to CASSYSVTTPFYEQYF. The rearrangement uses TRBV6-2 or TRBV6-3 and TRBJ2-7; D is uncertain. Deletions cut 0 bases from V and 3 bases from J, with 15 bases between. CDR1 is MNHEY and CDR2 is SVGEGT in the germline V gene. This CDR3 spans 16 amino acids.

This clonotype was recorded at least ten times. V and J are TRBV6-2 or TRBV6-3 and TRBJ2-2; 12 bases map to TRBD1. This CDR3 is built from 15 residues. The junction had 3 bases not matched to a gene; V was cut back by 6 bases and J by 4 bases. Germline values: CDR1 MNHEY, CDR2 SVGEGT. This chain's CDR3 is CASRPGQGATGELFF. Written as DNA, the CDR3 is TGTGCCAGCAGACCGGGACAGGGGGCCACCGGGGAGCTGTTTTTT.